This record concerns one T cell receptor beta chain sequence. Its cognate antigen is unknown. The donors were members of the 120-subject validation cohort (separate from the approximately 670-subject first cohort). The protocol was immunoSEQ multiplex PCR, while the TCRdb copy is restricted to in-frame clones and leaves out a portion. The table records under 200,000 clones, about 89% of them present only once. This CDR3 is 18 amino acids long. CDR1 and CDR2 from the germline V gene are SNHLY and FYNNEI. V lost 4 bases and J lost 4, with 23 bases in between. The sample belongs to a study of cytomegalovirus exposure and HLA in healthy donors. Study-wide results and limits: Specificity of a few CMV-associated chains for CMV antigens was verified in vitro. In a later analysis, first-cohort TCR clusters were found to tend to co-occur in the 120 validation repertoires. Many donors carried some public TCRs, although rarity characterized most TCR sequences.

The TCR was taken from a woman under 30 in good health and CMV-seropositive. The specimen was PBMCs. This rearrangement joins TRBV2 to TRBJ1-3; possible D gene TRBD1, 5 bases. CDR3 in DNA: TGTGCCAGCAGTGTGGGGCATGTTACACACCGATCAGGAAACACCATATATTTT. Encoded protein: CASSVGHVTHRSGNTIYF.